Each of the 21 T cell receptor beta chains below was sequenced from the same sample in a study of technical replicates of blood from a few donors (dated by TCRdb to about 2017). Receptors were amplified or captured by the immunoSEQ multiplex PCR assay. The table comes from immuneACCESS by way of TCRdb, which keeps in-frame sequences with V and J called. Part of the clones is missing from these tables; in studies checked, under half for an unresolved V gene and the rest for unknown reasons. The sample profile shows some 80,000 clones; roughly four fifths of them were found once. Nearly 4% of the sample comes from the top ten. The sequencing sample was made of PBMCs. These receptors all stem from a human donor in good health. Some clones in this sample may be carry-over from other donors' samples.

J is TRBJ1-1 and V is TRBV7-9, with 7 bases lining up with TRBD1. The CDR3 runs 15 residues. The germline CDR1 and CDR2 sequences are SEHNR and FQNEAQ (reference sequence). Trimming cost V 0 bases and J 8 bases; bases outside gene matches: 9. The CDR3, as DNA: TGTGCCAGCAGCTTAGCGGGACAGCTCTGGGCCGAAGCTTTCTTT. This encodes CASSLAGQLWAEAFF.

The V call is TRBV29-1, the J call TRBJ2-7; TRBD2 agrees at 7 bases. V lost 7 bases to trimming and J lost 2 bases; unmatched junction nucleotides: 5. Germline CDR1 is SQVTM and CDR2 is ANQGSEA. The CDR3 contains 12 residues. CDR3 nucleotide sequence: TGCAGCGGGCTAGCGGCGACCTACGAGCAGTACTTC. Its protein is CSGLAATYEQYF.

The J gene is TRBJ1-6, the V gene TRBV6-1; 7 bases are a match to TRBD1. The trim removed 2 bases at V and 8 bases at J, leaving 9 bases unmatched. Per germline, CDR1 MNHNS and CDR2 SASEGT. The CDR3 length is 16 residues. The CDR3 DNA reads TGTGCCAGCAGTGAAACCGACAGGGTAGTATATTCACCCCTCCACTTT. This translates into CASSETDRVVYSPLHF.

This chain uses TRBV5-1 with TRBJ1-2; the D gene is possibly TRBD1 (5 bases). The CDR3 runs to 15 residues. The V gene lost 4 bases and the J gene lost 6 bases, with 19 bases spanning the gap. CDR1 is SGHRS, CDR2 YFSETQ, per germline. This CDR3 is CASSPGTGGPHGYTF. The CDR3 nucleotides are TGCGCCAGCAGCCCTGGCACGGGGGGACCCCATGGCTACACCTTC.

V is TRBV7-7 and J is TRBJ2-5, with TRBD1 matching over 7 bases. Looked up from germline, CDR1 is SSHAT and CDR2 is FNYEAQ (reference sequence). J lost 4 bases, V lost 5 bases, and 13 bases had no gene match. This CDR3 has 16 amino acids. The CDR3 spells CASSLNRGLGSETQYF. The CDR3, as DNA: TGTGCCAGCAGCCTAAACAGGGGTCTTGGCTCAGAGACCCAGTACTTC.

The chain recombines TRBV6-1 with TRBJ1-1; 8 bases map to TRBD1. The germline gives CDR1 MNHNS, CDR2 SASEGT. V dropped 6 bases and J dropped 5; count of bases not matched to a gene: 8. The CDR3 is 14 residues long. The CDR3 sequence is CASREGQVVTEAFF. The CDR3 region has the DNA TGTGCCAGCAGAGAGGGACAGGTGGTTACTGAAGCTTTCTTT.

The rearrangement links TRBV5-1 to TRBJ1-4; 11 bases fit TRBD1. Germline CDR1 SGHRS, CDR2 YFSETQ. V shed 4 bases, J shed 7 bases, and the junction held 6 bases outside the gene matches. The CDR3 totals 15 residues. CDR3 loop: CASSLGTGGGEKLFF. For the CDR3, the DNA is TGCGCCAGCAGCCTGGGGACAGGGGGTGGTGAAAAACTGTTTTTT. The full variable domain, rest sourced from reference TRBV5-1 and TRBJ1-4, is KAGVTQTPRYLIKTRGQQVTLSCSPISGHRSVSWYQQTPGQGLQFLFEYFSETQRNKGNFPGRFSGRQFSNSRSEMNVSTLELGDSALYLCASSLGTGGGEKLFFGSGTQLSVL.

This chain links TRBV2 with TRBJ2-7, with 10 bases identical to TRBD2. The germline gives CDR1 SNHLY, CDR2 FYNNEI. J was trimmed by 8 bases and V by 6 bases; bases with no gene match: 7. The CDR3 sequence is 13 residues long. The CDR3: CASRMGSGGQQYF. DNA for the CDR3: TGTGCCAGCAGGATGGGTAGCGGGGGGCAGCAGTACTTC.

The chain recombines TRBV29-1 with TRBJ2-2; 14 nucleotides match TRBD2. This CDR3 region has 15 residues. In germline, CDR1 is SQVTM, CDR2 ANQGSEA. Trimming cost V 5 bases and J 5 bases; bases outside gene matches: 4. The CDR3 loop reads CSVKTSGGETGELFF. In DNA, the CDR3 is TGCAGCGTTAAGACTAGCGGGGGGGAAACCGGGGAGCTGTTTTTT.

The V call is TRBV5-4, the J call TRBJ2-3, with TRBD2 identical over 9 bases. The V and J ends lost 4 bases and 3 bases, in that order; junction bases with no gene match: 6. The CDR3 is 15 residues long. In germline, CDR1 is SGHNT, CDR2 YYREEE (reference sequence). In DNA, the CDR3 is TGTGCCAGCAGCGATGGACTAGCGTCGACAGATACGCAGTATTTT. Translating it yields CASSDGLASTDTQYF.

V gene TRBV6-5 combines with J gene TRBJ1-1; D gene ambiguous. CDR1 is MNHEY, CDR2 SVGAGI, per germline. The V end was cut by 11 bases, the J end by 4 bases, with 14 bases between. This CDR3 comprises 12 residues. This chain's CDR3 is CASARAGTEAFF. The DNA for the CDR3 is TGTGCCTCCGCAAGGGCGGGCACTGAAGCTTTCTTT.

The V call is TRBV5-1, the J call TRBJ1-4; TRBD1 might be the D (5 bases). The ends were cut back, 0 bases at V and 7 bases at J, with 13 bases in the middle. CDR1 and CDR2 from the germline V gene are SGHRS and YFSETQ. The CDR3 sequence is 15 residues long. CDR3 in amino acids: CASSLESGRGEKLFF. The DNA for the CDR3 is TGCGCCAGCAGCTTGGAGTCAGGGCGAGGTGAAAAACTGTTTTTT.

This clone was observed a few times. V gene TRBV5-1 combines with J gene TRBJ2-2; 7 bases agree with TRBD2. The CDR3 covers 16 residues. Germline V gene data show CDR1 as SGHRS and CDR2 as YFSETQ. Trimming took 0 bases from V and 0 from J; bases not matched to a gene: 2. CDR3 sequence reads: CASSLGEGTNTGELFF. CDR3 nucleotides: TGCGCCAGCAGCTTGGGGGAGGGAACGAACACCGGGGAGCTGTTTTTT.

This clone was detected once. The chain carries TRBV27 and TRBJ2-7; D is unresolved. The CDR3 is 13 amino acids. V shed 2 bases and J shed 0 bases, with 5 bases lying between them. The germline gives CDR1 MNHEY, CDR2 SMNVEV (reference sequence). Here the CDR3 DNA reads TGTGCCAGCAGTTTAAAGCCCTCCTACGAGCAGTACTTC. It translates to CASSLKPSYEQYF.

J is TRBJ2-7 and V is TRBV18; the match to TRBD1 covers 8 bases. CDR1 is KGHSH and CDR2 is LQKENI in the germline V gene. J gave up 6 bases and V 2 bases, and 6 bases lay outside the gene matches. This CDR3 is 14 amino acids long. The CDR3 nucleotides are TGTGCCAGCTCACCAGGGGACAGGTTCGCCGAGCAGTACTTC. Its protein product is CASSPGDRFAEQYF.

CDR3 sequence (DNA): TGTGCCAGCAGCCAAGAGATGTCTAGCGGGAGTTTCTTAGTTAAAGGAGATACGCAGTATTTT. Translated: CASSQEMSSGSFLVKGDTQYF. This chain joins TRBV4-2 and TRBJ2-3; 10 bases match TRBD2. The CDR3 is 21 amino acids. V lost 0 bases to trimming and J lost 5 bases; unmatched junction nucleotides: 20. Germline CDR1 is LGHNA and CDR2 is YNFKEQ.

The rearrangement uses TRBV10-3 and TRBJ2-3, with TRBD2 identical over 7 bases. This CDR3 has 15 residues. Unmatched junction bases numbered 10, after V lost 10 bases and J lost 0 bases. CDR1 and CDR2 (germline): ENHRY, SYGVKD. CDR3 bases: TGTGCCAGCTACAGCGGGGAAACTAGCACAGATACGCAGTATTTT. Encoded protein: CASYSGETSTDTQYF.

This clone was counted a few times. The chain is built from TRBV6-5 and TRBJ2-5; 7 bases map to TRBD2. The CDR3 spans 15 residues. Per germline, CDR1 MNHEY and CDR2 SVGAGI. V dropped 5 bases and J dropped 4; count of bases not matched to a gene: 10. CDR3 in amino acids: CASSPSRTSGETQYF. The DNA of the CDR3 is TGTGCCAGCAGTCCTTCTAGGACTAGTGGAGAGACCCAGTACTTC.

This clone appeared once. The chain recombines TRBV29-1 with TRBJ2-2; D not certain. Germline CDR1 is SQVTM and CDR2 is ANQGSEA. V lost 7 bases to trimming and J lost 6 bases, with 12 bases between them. The CDR3 is made up of 12 amino acids. CDR3 in amino acids: CSAYLVSGELFF. For the CDR3, the DNA is TGCAGCGCTTACTTAGTATCCGGGGAGCTGTTTTTT.

This clone was recorded a few times. This chain joins TRBV29-1 and TRBJ2-1, with 10 nucleotides matching TRBD2. Germline loops: CDR1 SQVTM, CDR2 ANQGSEA. J was trimmed by 6 bases and V by 2 bases; bases with no gene match: 7. The CDR3 consists of 15 residues. CDR3 loop: CSVESLAGDSNEQFF. Here the CDR3 DNA reads TGCAGCGTTGAATCTCTAGCGGGAGATAGCAATGAGCAGTTCTTC.

V and J are TRBV7-8 and TRBJ2-7; a weak D match, TRBD2 (6 bases). V was cut by 1 base and J by 3 bases, with 13 bases left in between. Germline assignment: CDR1 SGHVS and CDR2 FQNEAQ. The CDR3 spans 15 residues. CDR3 region: CASSLVWTKGYEQYF. CDR3 coding DNA: TGTGCCAGCAGCTTAGTTTGGACTAAGGGCTACGAGCAGTACTTC.